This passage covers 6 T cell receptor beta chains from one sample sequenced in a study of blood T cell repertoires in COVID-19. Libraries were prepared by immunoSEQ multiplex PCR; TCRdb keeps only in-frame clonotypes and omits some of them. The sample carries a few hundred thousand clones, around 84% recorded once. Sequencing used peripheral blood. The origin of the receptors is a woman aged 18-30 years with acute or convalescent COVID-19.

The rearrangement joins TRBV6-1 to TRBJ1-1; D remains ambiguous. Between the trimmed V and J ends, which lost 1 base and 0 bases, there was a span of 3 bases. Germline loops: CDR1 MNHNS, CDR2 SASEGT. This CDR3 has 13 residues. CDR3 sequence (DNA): TGTGCCAGCAGTGAAGGTATGAACACTGAAGCTTTCTTT. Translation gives CASSEGMNTEAFF.

CDR3 sequence reads: CASSEFGLAGGNEQFF. CDR3 bases: TGCGCCAGCAGTGAGTTCGGACTAGCGGGGGGTAATGAGCAGTTCTTC. The V gene is TRBV10-1, the J gene TRBJ2-1; 14 bases match TRBD2. V lost 1 base, J lost 7 bases, and 3 bases stayed unmatched. In germline, CDR1 is WNHNN, CDR2 SYGVQD (reference sequence). CDR3 length equals 16 residues.

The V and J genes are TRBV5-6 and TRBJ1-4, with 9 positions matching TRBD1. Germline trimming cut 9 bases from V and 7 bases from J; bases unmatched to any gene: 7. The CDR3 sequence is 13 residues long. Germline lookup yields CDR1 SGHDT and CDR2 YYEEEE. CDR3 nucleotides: TGTGCCACCCACAGGGGGCGCGGTGAAAAACTGTTTTTT. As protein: CATHRGRGEKLFF.

The CDR3 sequence: CASSKVQGSSAPLHF. In nucleotides, the CDR3 is TGTGCCAGCAGCAAAGTTCAGGGGAGCTCGGCGCCCCTCCACTTT. The chain has TRBV21-1 and TRBJ1-6; the listed D gene, TRBD1, was not tested against the DNA. TRBV21-1 is assigned pseudogene status. CDR3 size: 15 residues.

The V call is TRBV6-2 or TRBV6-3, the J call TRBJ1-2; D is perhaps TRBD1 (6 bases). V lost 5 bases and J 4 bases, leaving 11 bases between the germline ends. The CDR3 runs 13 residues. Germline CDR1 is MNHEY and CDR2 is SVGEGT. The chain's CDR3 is CASSRQDGYGYTF. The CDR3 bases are TGTGCCAGCAGTCGACAGGATGGCTATGGCTACACCTTC.

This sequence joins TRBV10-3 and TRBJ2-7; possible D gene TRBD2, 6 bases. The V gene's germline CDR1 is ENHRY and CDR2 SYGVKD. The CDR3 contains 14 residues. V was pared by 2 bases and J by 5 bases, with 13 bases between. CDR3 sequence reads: CAISENGGQDEQYF. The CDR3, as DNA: TGTGCCATCAGTGAGAACGGAGGGCAGGACGAGCAGTACTTC.